The 2 T cell receptor beta chains reported below all come from one sample, sequenced in a study of blood T cells in healthy people across ages. A second PCR of 7 to 11 cycles used a sample-barcoded 5' primer and a J-beta primer mix. TCRdb re-analysed the 5' RACE reads in MiXCR, keeping a single row per CDR3 protein. Of hundreds of thousands of distinct CDR3 sequences in the sample, under 30% were seen once. These same records also appear under a second study, on T cells of mothers and their children.

Sequencing used blood. The source of these receptors is a boy aged 10-17 years in good health.

This clonotype came up a few times. The chain is built from TRBV5-5 and TRBJ2-3; 12 bases match TRBD1. Germline loops: CDR1 SGHKS, CDR2 YYEKEE (reference sequence). V shed 4 bases and J 4 bases; nucleotides not matched to a gene: 10. The CDR3 has 17 residues. DNA of the CDR3: TGTGCCAGCAGCGCGGGACCGGGACAGGGGGCAGCAGATACGCAGTATTTT. Translation: CASSAGPGQGAADTQYF.

In this sample, this clonotype turned up a few times. The chain couples TRBV4-3 to TRBJ2-1; D is uncertain. V was shortened by 4 bases and J by 6 bases, with 10 bases between the two germline ends. In germline, CDR1 is LGHNA, CDR2 YSLEER. This CDR3 comprises 13 residues. The chain's CDR3 is CASSLVPPNEQFF. In DNA, the CDR3 is TGCGCCAGCAGCCTGGTCCCGCCCAATGAGCAGTTCTTC.